Described below is a single TCR beta chain sequence and its context. Its antigen is currently unknown. Trimming removed 5 bases from V and 2 bases from J, with 9 bases in between. CDR1 is SGHAT and CDR2 is FQNNGV in the germline V gene. The CDR3 spans 13 residues. Noted time point: blood 2 weeks post-SBRT. The treatment was: 15 Gy SBRT to primary tumor, nephrectomy 4 weeks later. The record originates from a study of radiation and T cells in renal cell carcinoma. Study in general: Nephrectomy followed 15 Gy stereotactic body radiation by 4 weeks.

TCRdb's table, derived via immunoSEQ multiplex PCR, lists solely in-frame clones and lacks some. The sample consists of tens of thousands of clones, 80% of them appearing once. Study-wide findings and caveats: No pretreatment tumor biopsies were available for baseline clonotypes.

The chain employs TRBV11-2 and TRBJ1-2; possibly TRBD1 for D (6 bases). The source material was blood, sampled from a patient whose treatment included radiotherapy and nephrectomy. This receptor was taken from a woman in her 70s with renal cell carcinoma. DNA of the CDR3: TGTGCCAGCAGCCCAGGGGAGAACTATGGCTACACCTTC. This translates into CASSPGENYGYTF.